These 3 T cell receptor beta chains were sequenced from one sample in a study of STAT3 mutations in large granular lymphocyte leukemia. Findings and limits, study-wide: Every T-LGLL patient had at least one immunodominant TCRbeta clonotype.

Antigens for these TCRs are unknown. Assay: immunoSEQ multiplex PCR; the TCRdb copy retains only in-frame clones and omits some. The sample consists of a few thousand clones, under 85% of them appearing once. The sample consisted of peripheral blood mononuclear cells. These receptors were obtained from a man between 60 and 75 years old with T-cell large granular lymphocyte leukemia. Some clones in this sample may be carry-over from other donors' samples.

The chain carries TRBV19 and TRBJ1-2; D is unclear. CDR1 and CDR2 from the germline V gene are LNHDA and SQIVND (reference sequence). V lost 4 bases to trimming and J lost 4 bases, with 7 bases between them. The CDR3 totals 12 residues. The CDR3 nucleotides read TGTGCCAGTAGTACGACAATCTATGGCTACACCTTC. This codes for CASSTTIYGYTF.

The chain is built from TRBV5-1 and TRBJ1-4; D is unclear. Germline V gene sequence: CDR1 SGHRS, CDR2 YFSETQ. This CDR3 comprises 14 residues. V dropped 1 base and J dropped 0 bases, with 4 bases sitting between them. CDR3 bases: TGCGCCAGCAGCTTGTCGTCAACTAATGAAAAACTGTTTTTT. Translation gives CASSLSSTNEKLFF.

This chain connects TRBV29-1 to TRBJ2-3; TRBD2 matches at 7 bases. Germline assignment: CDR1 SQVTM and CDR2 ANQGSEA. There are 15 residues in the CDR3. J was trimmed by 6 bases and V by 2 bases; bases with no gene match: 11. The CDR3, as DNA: TGCAGCGTTGAAACTAGCGCCTTCATTCCCGATACGCAGTATTTT. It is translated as CSVETSAFIPDTQYF.